The next 6 T cell receptor beta chains were all read from a single sample in a study of T-cell memory formation after mild COVID-19. MiXCR, applied by TCRdb to the 5' RACE reads, yields one record per CDR3 protein. The sample contains approximately 410,000 distinct CDR3 sequences, more than 20% of which appear only once. The sample consisted of PBMCs or a T cell subset sorted from them (not recorded which). These receptors were collected from an adult woman who had mild COVID-19 (a few samples of this study predate the infection). Cell type and time point are not known.

This sequence joins TRBV15 and TRBJ2-1, with D maybe TRBD1 (6 bases). The CDR3 length is 14 residues. Germline lookup yields CDR1 LNHNV and CDR2 YYDKDF (reference sequence). V lost 9 bases and J 7 bases, leaving 19 bases between the germline ends. The CDR3 DNA reads TGTGCCACACAAACCGGGACATATTTGAATGAGCAGTTCTTC. It translates to CATQTGTYLNEQFF.

The chain employs TRBV7-9 and TRBJ2-5, with TRBD2 matching over 9 bases. Germline V gene data show CDR1 as SEHNR and CDR2 as FQNEAQ (reference sequence). V lost 0 bases, J lost 1 base, and 18 bases stayed unmatched. This CDR3 spans 21 amino acids. Here the CDR3 DNA reads TGTGCCAGCAGCTTAGCGGAGTGGGCTAGCGGGATGTTCGCACGCCAAGAGACCCAGTACTTC. Its translation is CASSLAEWASGMFARQETQYF.

The gene calls are TRBV7-9 and TRBJ2-5; D perhaps matches TRBD2 (6 bases). V dropped 4 bases and J dropped 4 bases, with 16 bases sitting between them. CDR1 and CDR2 (germline): SEHNR, FQNEAQ (reference sequence). The CDR3 has 15 amino acids. This CDR3 is CASSSAGQLGETQYF. CDR3 DNA sequence: TGTGCCAGCAGCTCCGCGGGGCAGCTAGGAGAGACCCAGTACTTC.

The table lists this clonotype with a few counts. The chain carries TRBV7-2 and TRBJ2-1; 7 bases agree with TRBD1. J was trimmed by 7 bases and V by 10 bases; bases with no gene match: 16. In germline, CDR1 is SGHTA, CDR2 FQGNSA. The CDR3 spans 15 residues. CDR3 in DNA: TGTGCCACCCCTTCTGGTGGACAGGCATTTAATGAGCAGTTCTTC. Amino acid sequence: CATPSGGQAFNEQFF.

There are a few counts of this clonotype. The chain links TRBV5-1 to TRBJ1-1; D is uncertain. The CDR3 extends over 12 amino acids. V lost 4 bases to trimming and J lost 3 bases, with 7 bases between them. Per germline, CDR1 SGHRS and CDR2 YFSETQ. This chain's CDR3 is CASSGSHTEAFF. CDR3 DNA: TGCGCCAGCAGCGGTAGTCACACTGAAGCTTTCTTT.

This clonotype came up a few times. The chain recombines TRBV12-3 or TRBV12-4 with TRBJ2-1, with D possibly being TRBD2 (6 bases). V gave up 7 bases and J gave up 4 bases, with 11 bases separating them. The length of the CDR3 is 13 residues. The CDR3 DNA reads as TGTGCCAGCACGTGGGCGGGGTACAATGAGCAGTTCTTC. Its protein product is CASTWAGYNEQFF.